These 6 T cell receptor beta chains were sequenced from one sample in a study of radiotherapy plus CTLA-4 blockade in lung cancer listed by TCRdb under 2018. Libraries were constructed by the immunoSEQ multiplex PCR assay. The immuneACCESS repertoire file appears here via TCRdb, limited to in-frame rearrangements. These files lack a portion of the clones; in checked studies, under half of the deficit traces to unresolved V genes, and the cause of the others is not known. The table for this sample lists over 100,000 clones; approximately 90% of them were counted only once. The ten largest clones represent approximately 7.2% of the sample. The sequenced sample was peripheral blood, obtained from a patient treated with radiotherapy plus ipilimumab. These receptors all come from a human donor with non-small cell lung cancer that progressed on radiotherapy plus ipilimumab.

The chain recombines TRBV18 with TRBJ1-4; 7 nucleotides match TRBD1. The CDR3 length is 15 residues. V trimming: 4 bases; J trimming: 8 bases; junction bases outside the gene matches: 10. From germline, CDR1 is KGHSH and CDR2 LQKENI. The CDR3 protein is CASSRYTGTEEKLFF. DNA for the CDR3: TGTGCCAGCTCACGCTACACCGGGACAGAGGAAAAACTGTTTTTT.

The table lists this clone with a count of one. In the same sample, other DNA sequences code for this CDR3. The chain joins TRBV19 to TRBJ2-2; D is possibly TRBD1 or TRBD2 (5 bases each). This CDR3 contains 13 residues. Germline V gene lookup returns CDR1 LNHDA and CDR2 SQIVND (reference sequence). The V end was cut by 10 bases, the J end by 2 bases, with 11 bases between. This CDR3 is CATGQGNTGELFF. In DNA form, the CDR3 reads TGTGCCACGGGGCAGGGAAACACCGGGGAGCTGTTTTTT.

This chain uses TRBV18 with TRBJ2-5, with TRBD1 matching over 7 bases. Germline assignment: CDR1 KGHSH and CDR2 LQKENI. This CDR3 has 13 amino acids. The J segment lost 5 bases and the V segment lost 2 bases, leaving 2 bases of the junction unmatched. DNA for the CDR3: TGTGCCAGCTCACCAAAGACAGGGGAGACCCAGTACTTC. It encodes CASSPKTGETQYF.

The chain uses TRBV5-6 and TRBJ1-2; 7 nucleotides line up with TRBD1. The CDR3 has 17 amino acids. Germline-derived CDR1 and CDR2 are SGHDT and YYEEEE. The junction had 18 bases not matched to a gene; V was cut back by 4 bases and J by 6 bases. The CDR3 DNA sequence: TGTGCCAGCAGCCCCGAACGGTGGACAGGCCCAAAGCATGGCTACACCTTC. Protein sequence: CASSPERWTGPKHGYTF.

The rearrangement uses TRBV18 and TRBJ1-3; the match to TRBD1 covers 8 bases. The germline CDR1 and CDR2 sequences are KGHSH and LQKENI. Losses at the gene ends were 4 bases for V and 2 bases for J; bases not matched to a gene: 4. This CDR3 region has 15 residues. The CDR3 spells CASSLQGETGNTIYF. CDR3 coding DNA: TGTGCCAGCTCACTACAGGGGGAGACTGGAAACACCATATATTTT.

The gene calls are TRBV19 and TRBJ1-4, with 7 bases lining up with TRBD1. The germline gives CDR1 LNHDA, CDR2 SQIVND (reference sequence). The CDR3 sequence is 15 residues long. V shed 3 bases, J shed 6 bases, and the junction held 7 bases outside the gene matches. CDR3 sequence: CASSINRGRDEKLFF. As DNA, the CDR3 is TGTGCCAGTAGTATCAACAGGGGCCGAGATGAAAAACTGTTTTTT.